The 15 T cell receptor beta chains given below trace back to one sample, sequenced in a study of Graves' ophthalmopathy and Graves' hyperthyroidism. Researchers took RNA transcripts and amplified TCR beta CDR3 regions from them. RT-PCR was first run with HTBI primers, then multiplex PCR in a second round. From the multiplex PCR reads, TCRdb called clonotypes with MiXCR, one entry per CDR3 protein. The sample yields approximately 480,000 distinct CDR3 sequences, approximately 15% seen once. Material: blood. These receptors were obtained from a young woman with Graves' ophthalmopathy.

This clonotype showed up many times. The rearrangement uses TRBV25-1 and TRBJ1-1; D is possibly TRBD1 (5 bases). The CDR3 loop spans 13 amino acids. From germline, CDR1 is MGHDK and CDR2 SYGVNS. Trimming removed 4 bases at V and 4 bases at J, with 10 bases between. The CDR3 region has the DNA TGTGCCAGCAGTGTATGGGGCAGCACTGAAGCTTTCTTT. This encodes CASSVWGSTEAFF.

The J gene is TRBJ2-5, the V gene TRBV12-3 or TRBV12-4; 10 nucleotides match TRBD2. The ends lost 7 bases at V and 6 bases at J; junction bases unmatched: 8. The CDR3 covers 14 residues. CDR3: CASTLSGGIKTQYF. In DNA, the CDR3 is TGTGCCAGCACACTTAGCGGGGGGATAAAGACCCAGTACTTC.

This clonotype was found a few times. The V and J genes are TRBV5-1 and TRBJ2-7; 9 positions match TRBD2. CDR1 is SGHRS, CDR2 YFSETQ, per germline. The CDR3 length is 15 residues. V lost 1 base, J lost 2 bases, and 4 bases stayed unmatched. DNA for the CDR3: TGCGCCAGCAGCTTGTCTCGCGGGGGGGCCTACGAGCAGTACTTC. It yields the protein CASSLSRGGAYEQYF.

The rearrangement joins TRBV24-1 to TRBJ1-5, with D uncertain. Germline CDR1 KGHDR, CDR2 SFDVKD. CDR3 size: 13 residues. The V and J ends lost 5 bases and 3 bases respectively, with 7 bases between them. DNA for the CDR3: TGTGCCACCAGTGGGAGGTCCAATCAGCCCCAGCATTTT. Translated, it gives CATSGRSNQPQHF.

This clonotype was seen many times. The chain employs TRBV5-1 and TRBJ2-7; D might be TRBD2 (6 bases). Trimming removed 3 bases from V and 5 bases from J, with 18 bases in between. Germline V gives CDR1 SGHRS, CDR2 YFSETQ. This CDR3 region has 15 residues. CDR3 coding DNA: TGCGCCAGCAGCTATGAGGGAGGTTTGTTCAACGAGCAGTACTTC. It translates to CASSYEGGLFNEQYF.

This clonotype was detected many times. The chain uses TRBV7-2 and TRBJ2-5; possibly TRBD1 for D (6 bases). The CDR3 extends over 15 amino acids. Between the trimmed V and J ends, which lost 6 bases and 3 bases, there was a span of 17 bases. Per germline, CDR1 SGHTA and CDR2 FQGNSA. The CDR3 is CASRSIPGQKETQYF. CDR3 nucleotide sequence: TGTGCCAGCAGGTCGATTCCGGGACAAAAAGAGACCCAGTACTTC.

About this clonotype itself: This sequence may be a read error, since a much larger clone differs from it by one base. The chain uses TRBV12-3 or TRBV12-4 and TRBJ1-5, with D unresolved. The CDR3 has 12 amino acids. The DNA of the CDR3 is TGTGCCAGCGGTTTTTACAATCAGCCCCAGCATTTT. The encoded protein is CASGFYNQPQHF.

This clonotype has a count of ten or more. V and J are TRBV15 and TRBJ1-6; 10 nucleotides line up with TRBD1. Germline V gene sequence: CDR1 LNHNV, CDR2 YYDKDF (reference sequence). V lost 0 bases to trimming and J lost 8 bases; unmatched junction nucleotides: 7. The CDR3 totals 17 residues. CDR3 DNA: TGTGCCACCAGCAGAGATTATGGGACAGGGGAGGATTCACCCCTCCACTTT. This codes for CATSRDYGTGEDSPLHF.

Notes on this clonotype: The junction does not match germline at one end; this may be a read error. The chain recombines TRBV11-1 with TRBJ2-4, with TRBD1 identical over 7 bases. This CDR3 is built from 19 residues. CDR1 and CDR2 from the germline V gene are SGHAT and FQDESV (reference sequence). The CDR3 region has the DNA TGTGTCAGCAGCTCCCTTAGGGGGCCCGAAGGTCGGACCAAAAACATTCAGTACTTC. This encodes CVSSSLRGPEGRTKNIQYF.

This clonotype was observed a handful of times. The chain is built from TRBV10-3 and TRBJ2-7, with 8 bases matching TRBD2. Germline trimming cut 6 bases from V and 5 bases from J; bases unmatched to any gene: 12. The CDR3 runs to 15 residues. Germline values: CDR1 ENHRY, CDR2 SYGVKD. CDR3 in DNA: TGTGCCATCAGGAGAACGGGACTAGAGTATGACGAGCAGTACTTC. Its translation is CAIRRTGLEYDEQYF.

The sample holds many counts of this clonotype. Compared with germline, one end of the junction differs, possibly owing to a read error. J is TRBJ2-4 and V is TRBV28; 8 nucleotides agree with TRBD2. Germline V CDR1 and CDR2: MDHEN, SYDVKM. The CDR3 is 16 residues long. CDR3 nucleotides: TGTGCCAGCAGTTTATGGACAGCGGGAGCCAAAAACATTAAGTACTTC. Translation: CASSLWTAGAKNIKYF.

This clonotype has ten or more counts. The genes are TRBV30 and TRBJ1-1; no reliable D call. The CDR3 sequence is 12 residues long. Trimming pared 5 bases from V and 0 bases from J, leaving 7 bases between. Looked up from germline, CDR1 is GTSNPN and CDR2 is SVGIG (reference sequence). The chain's CDR3 is CAWCLMNTEAFF. The CDR3 DNA follows: TGTGCCTGGTGCCTTATGAACACTGAAGCTTTCTTT.

This clonotype was seen repeatedly, ten times or more. The chain combines TRBV19 with TRBJ2-2; D gene ambiguous. Looked up from germline, CDR1 is LNHDA and CDR2 is SQIVND (reference sequence). This CDR3 is built from 14 residues. The V end was cut by 1 base, the J end by 0 bases, with 3 bases between. The CDR3 nucleotides are TGTGCCAGTAGTATAGTTGCGAACACCGGGGAGCTGTTTTTT. Its protein product is CASSIVANTGELFF.

The V gene is TRBV18, the J gene TRBJ1-2, with D perhaps matching TRBD1 (6 bases). The CDR3 is 14 amino acids. CDR1 is KGHSH and CDR2 is LQKENI in the germline V gene. Trimming stripped 5 bases from V and 8 bases from J, with 18 bases between. The CDR3 spells CASSGGQYSRGYTF. Written as DNA, the CDR3 is TGTGCCAGCTCAGGGGGCCAGTACTCAAGGGGCTACACCTTC.

This clonotype has ten or more counts. The chain uses TRBV7-2 and TRBJ2-5; 7 nucleotides align to TRBD2. Per the germline V gene, CDR1 is SGHTA and CDR2 is FQGNSA. With 5 bases clipped from V and 5 bases from J, the junction kept 14 bases outside the gene matches. This CDR3 spans 16 amino acids. This CDR3 is CASSGPSGGRGETQYF. CDR3 nucleotides: TGTGCCAGCAGCGGCCCTTCGGGCGGGAGAGGGGAGACCCAGTACTTC.